The 32 T cell receptor beta chains below come from one sample, sequenced in a study of T cell responses to AZD1222 COVID-19 vaccine. Data came from immunoSEQ multiplex PCR; TCRdb stores just in-frame clones and leaves some out. The sample consists of 95,000 to 150,000 clones, 75% to 95% of them appearing once. The sample in question was peripheral blood, obtained 28 days after the second dose of the MenACWY control vaccine. The receptors originated from an adult who received the MenACWY meningococcal vaccine as a control.

The rearrangement links TRBV29-1 to TRBJ2-2; 8 bases line up with TRBD1. There are 17 residues in the CDR3. The trim removed 0 bases at V and 9 bases at J, leaving 15 bases unmatched. In germline, CDR1 is SQVTM, CDR2 ANQGSEA. The CDR3 DNA follows: TGCAGCGTTGAAGACCGAACAGGGGGTTCAAAGGTTAGGGAGCTGTTTTTT. Protein sequence: CSVEDRTGGSKVRELFF.

The chain couples TRBV5-6 to TRBJ1-4; a weak D match, TRBD1 (6 bases). There are 13 residues in the CDR3. Trimming shortened V by 1 base and J by 14 bases, and 15 bases separated the two germline ends. The germline V gene encodes CDR1 SGHDT and CDR2 YYEEEE. The CDR3 here is CASSLFKGTSLFF. CDR3 nucleotides: TGTGCCAGCAGCTTGTTTAAGGGGACATCGCTGTTTTTT.

This clone was counted only a few times. The chain recombines TRBV5-1 with TRBJ2-7; no definite D call. Trimming left V 4 bases short and J 2 bases short, with 22 bases between. The CDR3 totals 17 residues. Germline values: CDR1 SGHRS, CDR2 YFSETQ. CDR3 coding DNA: TGCGCCAGCAGCCCCGGGCAGGCCGCAAGAGTAACCTACGAGCAGTACTTC. It encodes CASSPGQAARVTYEQYF. Full variable domain (rest looked up from reference TRBV5-1 and TRBJ2-7): KAGVTQTPRYLIKTRGQQVTLSCSPISGHRSVSWYQQTPGQGLQFLFEYFSETQRNKGNFPGRFSGRQFSNSRSEMNVSTLELGDSALYLCASSPGQAARVTYEQYFGPGTRLTVT.

V gene TRBV7-2 combines with J gene TRBJ2-7; weak D call: TRBD2 (5 bases). Germline CDR1 is SGHTA and CDR2 is FQGNSA. CDR3 length: 14 residues. The V end was cut by 5 bases, the J end by 6 bases, with 17 bases between. CDR3 residues: CASSLLLVASEQYF. Here the CDR3 DNA reads TGTGCCAGCAGCCTGCTCCTGGTAGCGAGCGAGCAGTACTTC. Drawing the rest from reference TRBV7-2 and TRBJ2-7, the complete variable domain is GAGVSQSPSNKVTEKGKDVELRCDPISGHTALYWYRQSLGQGLEFLIYFQGNSAPDKSGLPSDRFSAERTGGSVSTLTIQRTQQEDSAVYLCASSLLLVASEQYFGPGTRLTVT.

The rearrangement links TRBV5-6 to TRBJ1-1, with a possible D match to TRBD1 (5 bases). The V end lost 2 bases, the J end lost 4 bases, and 9 bases lay between the germline ends. Germline V lookup: CDR1 SGHDT, CDR2 YYEEEE. CDR3 length: 13 amino acids. Here the CDR3 reads CASSLSRATEAFF. CDR3 DNA: TGTGCCAGCAGCTTAAGCAGGGCCACTGAAGCTTTCTTT.

The J gene is TRBJ2-1, the V gene TRBV28; a weak D match, TRBD2 (6 bases). Germline assignment: CDR1 MDHEN and CDR2 SYDVKM. Deletions cut 6 bases from V and 4 bases from J, with 10 bases between. The CDR3 has 13 amino acids. CDR3 loop: CASSRGEYNEQFF. The CDR3 region has the DNA TGTGCCAGCAGCCGCGGGGAGTACAATGAGCAGTTCTTC.

J is TRBJ2-1 and V is TRBV7-2; 8 nucleotides agree with TRBD1. The CDR3 covers 16 residues. Losses at the gene ends were 4 bases for V and 2 bases for J; bases not matched to a gene: 7. The germline V gene encodes CDR1 SGHTA and CDR2 FQGNSA. In DNA form, the CDR3 reads TGTGCCAGCAGCTACGCCGGGACAGGTACCTACAATGAGCAGTTCTTC. Translation gives CASSYAGTGTYNEQFF.

The V and J genes are TRBV2 and TRBJ1-2; D gene unclear. V was pared by 8 bases and J by 5 bases, with 12 bases between. The CDR3 contains 12 residues. The germline V gene has CDR1 SNHLY and CDR2 FYNNEI. The CDR3 is CASVTSSYGYTF. Written as DNA, the CDR3 is TGTGCCAGCGTTACTTCTTCGTATGGCTACACCTTC.

The chain recombines TRBV12-3 or TRBV12-4 with TRBJ2-3; a possible D gene is TRBD2 (6 bases). V lost 7 bases, J lost 2 bases, and 7 bases lay in between. CDR3 length: 12 amino acids. In nucleotides, the CDR3 is TGTGCCAGCACGGGGGACACAGATACGCAGTATTTT. Protein sequence: CASTGDTDTQYF.

The chain has TRBV19 and TRBJ1-5; D gene uncertain. The V gene lost 5 bases and the J gene lost 2 bases, with 7 bases spanning the gap. CDR3 length: 13 residues. Germline V CDR1 and CDR2: LNHDA, SQIVND (reference sequence). CDR3 amino acids: CASSVQGNQPQHF. In nucleotides, the CDR3 is TGTGCCAGTAGTGTTCAGGGCAATCAGCCCCAGCATTTT.

The chain joins TRBV5-6 to TRBJ1-3, with D maybe TRBD1 (5 bases). The ends were cut back, 2 bases at V and 16 bases at J, with 16 bases in the middle. The germline V gene encodes CDR1 SGHDT and CDR2 YYEEEE. CDR3 length: 12 amino acids. The CDR3 bases are TGTGCCAGCAGCTTATCTACAGGTCACCCGTATTTT. This translates into CASSLSTGHPYF.

The V and J genes are TRBV20-1 and TRBJ1-4; the D gene is possibly TRBD1 (5 bases). Trimming cost V 3 bases and J 8 bases, with 7 bases left between them. This CDR3 is 11 amino acids long. CDR1 is DFQATT, CDR2 SNEGSKA, per germline (reference sequence). As DNA, the CDR3 is TGCAGTGCTAGGGGGGGGGAAAAACTGTTTTTT. Translation: CSARGGEKLFF.

The chain joins TRBV20-1 to TRBJ1-4, with D possibly being TRBD1 (5 bases). Germline V gene sequence: CDR1 DFQATT, CDR2 SNEGSKA (reference sequence). V lost 3 bases and J lost 7, with 12 bases in between. The CDR3 has 13 amino acids. CDR3 DNA: TGCAGTGCTAGTGCCCGGGGCGGTGAAAAACTGTTTTTT. Its protein is CSASARGGEKLFF.

V gene TRBV28 combines with J gene TRBJ2-2; D is unresolved. Trimming stripped 5 bases from V and 0 bases from J, with 7 bases between. CDR3 size: 14 residues. Per germline, CDR1 MDHEN and CDR2 SYDVKM. CDR3 coding DNA: TGTGCCAGCAGTCGAACAACGAACACCGGGGAGCTGTTTTTT. Its translation: CASSRTTNTGELFF.

The chain couples TRBV10-3 to TRBJ2-7; 14 positions agree with TRBD2. Germline V gene data show CDR1 as ENHRY and CDR2 as SYGVKD. The CDR3 totals 17 residues. Germline trimming cut 5 bases from V and 1 base from J; bases unmatched to any gene: 7. In nucleotides, the CDR3 is TGTGCCATCAGTTCCGGGACTAGCGGGAGTGGGTCCTACGAGCAGTACTTC. This translates into CAISSGTSGSGSYEQYF.

The J gene is TRBJ1-2, the V gene TRBV6-5; D not resolved. CDR1 and CDR2 from the germline V gene are MNHEY and SVGAGI. This CDR3 spans 14 amino acids. Trimming pared 2 bases from V and 7 bases from J, leaving 14 bases between. The CDR3 loop reads CASSYKTRPAGYTF. CDR3 bases: TGTGCCAGCAGTTACAAGACCCGGCCGGCTGGCTACACCTTC.

Details on this clone: This sample also contains other DNA sequences that code for the same CDR3. J is TRBJ1-2 and V is TRBV5-4; a possible D gene is TRBD1 (5 bases). The CDR3 is made up of 14 amino acids. CDR1 and CDR2 (germline): SGHNT, YYREEE (reference sequence). V lost 0 bases, J lost 5 bases, and 11 bases lay in between. The CDR3 DNA sequence: TGTGCCAGCAGCTTGGGGGACGGTGATTATGGCTACACCTTC. Its protein product is CASSLGDGDYGYTF.

This chain links TRBV6-1 with TRBJ2-7; a possible D gene is TRBD1 (7 bases). Trimming cost V 2 bases and J 3 bases, with 14 bases left between them. This CDR3 contains 15 residues. Germline loops: CDR1 MNHNS, CDR2 SASEGT. CDR3 DNA: TGTGCCAGCAGTGAAATCGGCAGGGGGGTCTACGAGCAGTACTTC. Its translation is CASSEIGRGVYEQYF.

The V and J genes are TRBV28 and TRBJ1-2; D call uncertain. Germline values: CDR1 MDHEN, CDR2 SYDVKM. The V and J ends lost 3 bases and 2 bases respectively, with 13 bases between them. The CDR3 is made up of 15 amino acids. This CDR3 is CASSFQVVGNYGYTF. The CDR3 DNA reads as TGTGCCAGCAGTTTTCAAGTGGTCGGGAACTATGGCTACACCTTC.

This chain links TRBV5-1 with TRBJ1-1, with D possibly being TRBD1 (6 bases). Germline CDR1 and CDR2: SGHRS and YFSETQ. Between the trimmed V and J ends, which lost 0 bases and 0 bases, there was a span of 12 bases. The CDR3 is made up of 16 amino acids. The CDR3 nucleotides read TGCGCCAGCAGCTTGGAGCCGACAGGCCTGAACACTGAAGCTTTCTTT. Translation gives CASSLEPTGLNTEAFF.

The chain combines TRBV28 with TRBJ2-1; D unresolved. Between the trimmed V and J ends, which lost 1 base and 7 bases, there was a span of 11 bases. Germline-derived CDR1 and CDR2 are MDHEN and SYDVKM. The CDR3 is 14 residues long. CDR3 coding DNA: TGTGCCAGCAGTTTATCGGCCCCCTTGAATGAGCAGTTCTTC. Its translation is CASSLSAPLNEQFF. Complete variable domain (other parts from reference TRBV28 and TRBJ2-1): DVKVTQSSRYLVKRTGEKVFLECVQDMDHENMFWYRQDPGLGLRLIYFSYDVKMKEKGDIPEGYSVSREKKERFSLILESASTNQTSMYLCASSLSAPLNEQFFGPGTRLTVL.

This chain links TRBV9 with TRBJ2-3; D uncertain. Germline values: CDR1 SGDLS, CDR2 YYNGEE. V was clipped by 5 bases and J by 5 bases, with 9 bases between them. The CDR3 has 12 amino acids. The CDR3 here is CASRSLGDTQYF. The CDR3 coding sequence is TGTGCCAGCAGGTCCCTAGGAGATACGCAGTATTTT.

The V gene is TRBV6-5, the J gene TRBJ2-3; D may be TRBD2 (6 bases). Germline assignment: CDR1 MNHEY and CDR2 SVGAGI. CDR3 length equals 13 residues. The V end lost 8 bases, the J end lost 3 bases, and 12 bases lay between the germline ends. CDR3 sequence: CASRAGRTDTQYF. DNA of the CDR3: TGTGCCAGCCGGGCAGGGAGGACAGATACGCAGTATTTT.

The rearrangement joins TRBV6-5 to TRBJ2-5, with 7 bases that match TRBD2. The length of the CDR3 is 15 residues. V lost 0 bases and J lost 2; bases outside the gene matches: 3. Looked up from germline, CDR1 is MNHEY and CDR2 is SVGAGI. DNA of the CDR3: TGTGCCAGCAGTTACTCGTGGGGGGGTCAAGAGACCCAGTACTTC. Encoded protein: CASSYSWGGQETQYF.

The chain uses TRBV29-1 and TRBJ2-7; D may be TRBD2 (6 bases). The germline CDR1 and CDR2 sequences are SQVTM and ANQGSEA. V shed 5 bases and J shed 4 bases, with 15 bases lying between them. This CDR3 is 13 amino acids long. The CDR3 nucleotides read TGCAGCGTTTATGCCGGGCTAGCGTACGAGCAGTACTTC. The encoded protein is CSVYAGLAYEQYF.

The genes are TRBV18 and TRBJ1-2, with D hard to call. Germline V lookup: CDR1 KGHSH, CDR2 LQKENI. V lost 3 bases and J lost 3, with 8 bases in between. There are 13 residues in the CDR3. The CDR3 protein is CASSPDAYYGYTF. CDR3 coding DNA: TGTGCCAGCTCACCGGACGCTTACTATGGCTACACCTTC.

The genes are TRBV7-9 and TRBJ2-7; D not certain. V lost 3 bases and J 4 bases, leaving 4 bases between the germline ends. In germline, CDR1 is SEHNR, CDR2 FQNEAQ (reference sequence). There are 11 residues in the CDR3. CDR3 in amino acids: CASSFEYEQYF. The CDR3 DNA reads TGTGCCAGCAGCTTTGAGTACGAGCAGTACTTC.

The chain links TRBV6-6 to TRBJ2-5, with TRBD2 as a possible D gene (6 bases). Germline V lookup: CDR1 MNHNY, CDR2 SVGAGI (reference sequence). The CDR3 sequence is 14 residues long. The CDR3 DNA is TGTGCAGTTAAGCGGGCAGGGACGGGAGAGACCCAGTACTTC. It encodes CAVKRAGTGETQYF.

This clone came up a few times. This rearrangement joins TRBV4-1 to TRBJ1-1; the match to TRBD1 covers 7 bases. Germline V CDR1 and CDR2: MGHRA, YSYEKL. The CDR3 is 14 amino acids. With 2 bases clipped from V and 8 bases from J, the junction kept 8 bases outside the gene matches. This CDR3 reads CASSQMRDRTEAFF. In nucleotides, the CDR3 is TGCGCCAGCAGCCAAATGCGGGACAGAACCGAAGCTTTCTTT.

The rearrangement links TRBV25-1 to TRBJ2-1; the match to TRBD2 covers 11 bases. The CDR3 totals 15 residues. Germline trimming cut 4 bases from V and 3 bases from J; bases unmatched to any gene: 2. The germline gives CDR1 MGHDK, CDR2 SYGVNS. The CDR3 DNA reads as TGTGCCAGCAGTGCTAGCGGGGGGAGCTACAATGAGCAGTTCTTC. It encodes CASSASGGSYNEQFF.

The chain combines TRBV3-1 (or the pseudogene TRBV3-2) with TRBJ1-3; D is unclear. V was shortened by 0 bases and J by 0 bases, with 9 bases between the two germline ends. The germline V gene has CDR1 LGHDT and CDR2 YNNKEL (reference sequence). The CDR3 has 16 amino acids. CDR3 coding DNA: TGTGCCAGCAGCCAAGAGAGAAGGCTCTCTGGAAACACCATATATTTT. Encoded protein: CASSQERRLSGNTIYF.

The chain uses TRBV5-1 and TRBJ1-2; 7 nucleotides align to TRBD1. Germline CDR1 reads SGHRS; CDR2 reads YFSETQ. The CDR3 extends over 15 amino acids. V was clipped by 5 bases and J by 8 bases; unmatched bases: 15. Here the CDR3 reads CASRPSHGTAEGYTF. The CDR3 DNA follows: TGCGCCAGCAGACCTAGTCACGGGACAGCTGAGGGCTACACCTTC.